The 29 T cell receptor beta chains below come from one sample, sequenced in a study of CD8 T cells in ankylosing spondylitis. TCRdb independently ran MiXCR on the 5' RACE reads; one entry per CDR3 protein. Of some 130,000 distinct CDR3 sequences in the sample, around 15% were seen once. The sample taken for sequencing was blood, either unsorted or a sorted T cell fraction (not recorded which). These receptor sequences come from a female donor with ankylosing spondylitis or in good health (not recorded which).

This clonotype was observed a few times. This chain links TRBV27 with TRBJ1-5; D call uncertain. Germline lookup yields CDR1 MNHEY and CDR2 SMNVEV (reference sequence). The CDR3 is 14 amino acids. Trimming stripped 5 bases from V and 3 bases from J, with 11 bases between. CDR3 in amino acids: CASSHPGINQPQHF. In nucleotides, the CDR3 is TGTGCCAGCAGTCACCCGGGGATCAATCAGCCCCAGCATTTT.

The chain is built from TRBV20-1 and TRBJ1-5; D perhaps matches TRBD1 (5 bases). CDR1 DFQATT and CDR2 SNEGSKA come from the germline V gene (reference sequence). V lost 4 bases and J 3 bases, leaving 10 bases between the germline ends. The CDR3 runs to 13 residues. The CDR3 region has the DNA TGCAGTGCTACACGACAGTACAATCAGCCCCAGCATTTT. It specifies CSATRQYNQPQHF.

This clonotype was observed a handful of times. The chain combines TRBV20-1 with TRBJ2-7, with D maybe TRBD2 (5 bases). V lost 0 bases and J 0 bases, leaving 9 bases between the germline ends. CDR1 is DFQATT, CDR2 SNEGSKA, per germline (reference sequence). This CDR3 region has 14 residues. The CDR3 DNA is TGCAGTGCTAGAGATCCTGGGAGCTCCTACGAGCAGTACTTC. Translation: CSARDPGSSYEQYF.

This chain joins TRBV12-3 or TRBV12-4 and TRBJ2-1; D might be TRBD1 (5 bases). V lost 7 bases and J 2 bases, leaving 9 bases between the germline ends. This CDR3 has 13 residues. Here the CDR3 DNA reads TGTGCCAGCACCCTGACAGCCTACAATGAGCAGTTCTTC. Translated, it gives CASTLTAYNEQFF.

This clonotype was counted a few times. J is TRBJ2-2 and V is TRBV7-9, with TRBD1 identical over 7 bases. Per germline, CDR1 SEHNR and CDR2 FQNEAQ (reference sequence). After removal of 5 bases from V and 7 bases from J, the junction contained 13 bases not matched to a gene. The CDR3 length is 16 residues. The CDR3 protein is CASSEPTGYSIGELFF. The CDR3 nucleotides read TGTGCCAGCAGCGAGCCGACAGGGTATAGCATCGGGGAGCTGTTTTTT.

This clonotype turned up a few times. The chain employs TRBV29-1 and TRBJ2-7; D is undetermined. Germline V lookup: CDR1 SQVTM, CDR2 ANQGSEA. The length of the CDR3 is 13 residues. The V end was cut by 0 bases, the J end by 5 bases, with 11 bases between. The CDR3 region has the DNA TGCAGCGTTGAAGATTCGGACCGTCACGAGCAGTACTTC. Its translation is CSVEDSDRHEQYF.

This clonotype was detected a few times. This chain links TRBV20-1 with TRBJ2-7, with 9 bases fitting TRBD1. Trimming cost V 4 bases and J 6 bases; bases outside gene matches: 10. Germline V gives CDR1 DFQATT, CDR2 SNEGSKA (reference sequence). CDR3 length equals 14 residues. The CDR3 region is CSAIGQGSSPEQYF. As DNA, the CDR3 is TGCAGTGCTATAGGACAGGGGAGCTCCCCCGAGCAGTACTTC.

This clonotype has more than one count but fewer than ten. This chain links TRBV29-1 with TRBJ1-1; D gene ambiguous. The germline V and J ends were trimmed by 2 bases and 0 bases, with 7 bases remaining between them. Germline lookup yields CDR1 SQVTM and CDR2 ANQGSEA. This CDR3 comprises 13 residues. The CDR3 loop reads CSVEFGMNTEAFF. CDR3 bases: TGCAGCGTTGAATTCGGGATGAACACTGAAGCTTTCTTT.

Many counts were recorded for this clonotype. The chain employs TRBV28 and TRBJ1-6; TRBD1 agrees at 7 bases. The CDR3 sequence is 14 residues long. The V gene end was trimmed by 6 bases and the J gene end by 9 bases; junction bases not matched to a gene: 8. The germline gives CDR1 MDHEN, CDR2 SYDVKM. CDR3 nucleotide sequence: TGTGCCAGCAGCGCATCCGGGACAGTTTCACCCCTCCACTTT. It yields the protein CASSASGTVSPLHF.

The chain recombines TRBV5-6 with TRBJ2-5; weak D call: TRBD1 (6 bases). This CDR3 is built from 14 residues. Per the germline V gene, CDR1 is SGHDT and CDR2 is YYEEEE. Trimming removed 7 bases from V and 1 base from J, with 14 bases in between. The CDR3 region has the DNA TGTGCCAGCGGAGTGAGGACAGTCCAAGAGACCCAGTACTTC. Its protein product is CASGVRTVQETQYF. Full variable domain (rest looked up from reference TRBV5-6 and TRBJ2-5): DAGVTQSPTHLIKTRGQQVTLRCSPKSGHDTVSWYQQALGQGPQFIFQYYEEEERQRGNFPDRFSGHQFPNYSSELNVNALLLGDSALYLCASGVRTVQETQYFGPGTRLLVL.

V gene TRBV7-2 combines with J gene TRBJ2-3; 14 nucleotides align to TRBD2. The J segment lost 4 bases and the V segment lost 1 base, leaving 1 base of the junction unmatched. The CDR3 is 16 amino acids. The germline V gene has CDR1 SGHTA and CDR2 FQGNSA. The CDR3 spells CASSLGLAGGPDTQYF. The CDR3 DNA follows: TGTGCCAGCAGCTTAGGACTAGCGGGGGGGCCAGATACGCAGTATTTT.

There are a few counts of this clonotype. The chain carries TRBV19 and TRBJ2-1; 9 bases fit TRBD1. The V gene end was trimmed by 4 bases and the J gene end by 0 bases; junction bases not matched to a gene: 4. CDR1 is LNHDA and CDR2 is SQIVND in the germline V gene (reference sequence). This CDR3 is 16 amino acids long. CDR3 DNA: TGTGCCAGTAGTACACTGACAGGGGGCTCCTACAATGAGCAGTTCTTC. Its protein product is CASSTLTGGSYNEQFF.

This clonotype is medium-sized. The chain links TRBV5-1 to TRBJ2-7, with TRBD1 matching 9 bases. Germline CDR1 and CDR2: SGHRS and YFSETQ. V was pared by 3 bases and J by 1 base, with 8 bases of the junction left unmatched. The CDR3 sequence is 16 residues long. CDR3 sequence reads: CASSSGTGPLSYEQYF. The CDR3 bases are TGCGCCAGCAGCTCGGGGACAGGGCCCTTATCCTACGAGCAGTACTTC.

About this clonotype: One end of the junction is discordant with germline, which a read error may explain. In DNA, the CDR3 is TGTGCCGGCAGTTTGAAGGATTCACCCCTCCACTTT. It specifies CAGSLKDSPLHF. The chain uses TRBV12-3 or TRBV12-4 and TRBJ1-6; D is uncertain. CDR3 length equals 12 residues.

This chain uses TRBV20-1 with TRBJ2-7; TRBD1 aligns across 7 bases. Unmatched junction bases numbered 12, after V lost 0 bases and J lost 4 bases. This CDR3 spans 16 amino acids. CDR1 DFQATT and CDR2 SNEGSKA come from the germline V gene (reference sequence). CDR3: CSARDSLRQGSYEQYF. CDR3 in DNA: TGCAGTGCTAGAGATAGTTTGCGACAGGGTAGTTACGAGCAGTACTTC.

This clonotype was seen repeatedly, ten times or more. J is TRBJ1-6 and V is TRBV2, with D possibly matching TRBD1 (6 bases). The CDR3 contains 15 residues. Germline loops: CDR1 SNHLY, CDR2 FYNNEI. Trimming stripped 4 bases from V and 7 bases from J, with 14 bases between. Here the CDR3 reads CASSVGGPWNSPLHF. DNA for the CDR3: TGTGCCAGCAGTGTCGGGGGGCCTTGGAATTCACCCCTCCACTTT.

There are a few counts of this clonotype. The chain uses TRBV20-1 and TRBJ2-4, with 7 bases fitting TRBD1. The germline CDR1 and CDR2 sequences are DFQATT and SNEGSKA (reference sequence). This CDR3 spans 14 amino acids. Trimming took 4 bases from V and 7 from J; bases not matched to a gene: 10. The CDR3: CSAKNNRGRNIQYF. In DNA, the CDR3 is TGCAGTGCTAAAAATAACAGGGGTCGGAACATTCAGTACTTC.

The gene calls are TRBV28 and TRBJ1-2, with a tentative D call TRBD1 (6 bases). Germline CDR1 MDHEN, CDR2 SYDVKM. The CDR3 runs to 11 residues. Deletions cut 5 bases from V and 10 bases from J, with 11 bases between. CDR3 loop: CASSGDTHYTF. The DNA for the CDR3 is TGTGCCAGCAGTGGGGACACCCACTACACCTTC.

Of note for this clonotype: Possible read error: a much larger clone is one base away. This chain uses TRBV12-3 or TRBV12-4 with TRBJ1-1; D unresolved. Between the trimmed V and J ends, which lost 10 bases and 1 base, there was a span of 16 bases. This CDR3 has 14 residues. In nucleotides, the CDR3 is TGTGCCAACAAGGTTGGGGAGGCGAACACTGAAGCTTTCTTT. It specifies CANKVGEANTEAFF.

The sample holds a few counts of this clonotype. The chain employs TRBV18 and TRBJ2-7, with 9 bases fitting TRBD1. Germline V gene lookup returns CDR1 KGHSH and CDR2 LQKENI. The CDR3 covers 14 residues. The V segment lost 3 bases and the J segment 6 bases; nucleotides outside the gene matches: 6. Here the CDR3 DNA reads TGTGCCAGCTCACCTTCGGGACAGGGCACCGAGCAGTACTTC. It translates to CASSPSGQGTEQYF.

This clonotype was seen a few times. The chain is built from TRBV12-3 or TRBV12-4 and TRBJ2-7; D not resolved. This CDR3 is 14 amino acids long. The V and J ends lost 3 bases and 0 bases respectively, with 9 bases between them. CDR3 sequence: CASSFLTASYEQYF. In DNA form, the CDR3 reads TGTGCCAGCAGTTTCCTCACTGCCTCCTACGAGCAGTACTTC.

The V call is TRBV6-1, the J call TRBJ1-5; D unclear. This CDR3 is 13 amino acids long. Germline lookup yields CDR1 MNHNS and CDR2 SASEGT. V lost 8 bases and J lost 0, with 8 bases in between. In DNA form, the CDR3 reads TGTGCCAGCGAGGACTATAGCAATCAGCCCCAGCATTTT. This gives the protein CASEDYSNQPQHF.

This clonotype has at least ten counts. Here the CDR3 reads CASSLDLSEQFF. The CDR3 DNA reads as TGTGCCAGCAGTCTAGACTTGTCTGAGCAGTTCTTC. This sequence joins TRBV2 and TRBJ2-1, with D uncertain. This CDR3 has 12 residues. V lost 5 bases, J lost 9 bases, and 11 bases lay in between. Germline V gene sequence: CDR1 SNHLY, CDR2 FYNNEI. The whole variable domain, filled in from reference TRBV2 and TRBJ2-1, reads EPEVTQTPSHQVTQMGQEVILRCVPISNHLYFYWYRQILGQKVEFLVSFYNNEISEKSEIFDDQFSVERPDGSNFTLKIRSTKLEDSAMYFCASSLDLSEQFFGPGTRLTVL.

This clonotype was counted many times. The CDR3 bases are TGTGCCAGCAGTTTCTTAGATAATAGCAACGAGCAGTACTTC. It codes for CASSFLDNSNEQYF. The chain combines TRBV27 with TRBJ2-7; D remains unclear. Trimming pared 3 bases from V and 5 bases from J, leaving 14 bases between. Germline CDR1 MNHEY, CDR2 SMNVEV (reference sequence). The length of the CDR3 is 14 residues.

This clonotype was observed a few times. CDR3 sequence: CASSILGAGANVLTF. CDR3 DNA sequence: TGCGCCAGCAGTATTTTAGGGGCTGGGGCCAACGTCCTGACTTTC. This sequence joins TRBV5-1 and TRBJ2-6; TRBD1 might be the D (5 bases). The CDR3 contains 15 residues. The germline V and J ends were trimmed by 5 bases and 2 bases, with 11 bases remaining between them. Germline V gene lookup returns CDR1 SGHRS and CDR2 YFSETQ.

The CDR3 is CASSQDLGDYGYTF. As DNA, the CDR3 is TGTGCCAGCAGCCAAGATTTAGGGGACTATGGCTACACCTTC. This chain uses TRBV3-1 with TRBJ1-2, with D possibly being TRBD1 (5 bases). Germline V gives CDR1 LGHDT, CDR2 YNNKEL (reference sequence). The CDR3 is 14 residues long. V was clipped by 0 bases and J by 3 bases, with 8 bases between them.

Here the CDR3 reads CSARQGNTDTQYF. DNA for the CDR3: TGCAGTGCCCGTCAGGGGAACACAGATACGCAGTATTTT. The rearrangement uses TRBV20-1 and TRBJ2-3; D is possibly TRBD1 (6 bases). From germline, CDR1 is DFQATT and CDR2 SNEGSKA (reference sequence). This CDR3 region has 13 residues. Deletions cut 6 bases from V and 2 bases from J, with 12 bases between.

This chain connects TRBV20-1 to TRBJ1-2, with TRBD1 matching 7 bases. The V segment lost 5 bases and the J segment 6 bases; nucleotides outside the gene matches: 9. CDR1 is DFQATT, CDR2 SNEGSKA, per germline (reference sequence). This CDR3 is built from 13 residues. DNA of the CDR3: TGCAGTGCTCGCCCTCAGGGGGGAAATGGCTACACCTTC. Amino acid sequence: CSARPQGGNGYTF.

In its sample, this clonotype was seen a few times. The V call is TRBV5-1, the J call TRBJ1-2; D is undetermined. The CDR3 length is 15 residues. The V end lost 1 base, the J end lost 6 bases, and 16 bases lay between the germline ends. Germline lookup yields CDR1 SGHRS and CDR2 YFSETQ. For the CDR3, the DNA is TGCGCCAGCAGCTTGTCGCCAGGAGGGTTAGATGGCTACACCTTC. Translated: CASSLSPGGLDGYTF.